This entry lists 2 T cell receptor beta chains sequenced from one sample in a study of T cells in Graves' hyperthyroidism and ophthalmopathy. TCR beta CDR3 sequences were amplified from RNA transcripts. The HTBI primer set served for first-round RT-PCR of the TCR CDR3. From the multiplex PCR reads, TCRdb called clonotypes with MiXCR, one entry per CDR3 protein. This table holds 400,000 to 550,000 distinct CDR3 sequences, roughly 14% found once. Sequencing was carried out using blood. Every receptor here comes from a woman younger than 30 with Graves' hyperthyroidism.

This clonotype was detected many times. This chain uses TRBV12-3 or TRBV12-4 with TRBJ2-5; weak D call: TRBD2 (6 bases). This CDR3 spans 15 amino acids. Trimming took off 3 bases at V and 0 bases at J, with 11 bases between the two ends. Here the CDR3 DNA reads TGTGCCAGCAGTTTTAGGCGGGGTGACCAAGAGACCCAGTACTTC. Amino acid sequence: CASSFRRGDQETQYF.

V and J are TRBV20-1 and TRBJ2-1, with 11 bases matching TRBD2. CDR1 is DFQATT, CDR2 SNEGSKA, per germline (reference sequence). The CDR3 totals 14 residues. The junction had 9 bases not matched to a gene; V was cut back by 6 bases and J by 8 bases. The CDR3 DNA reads TGCAGTGCCACGATAGGACTAGCGGGCCATGAGCAGTTCTTC. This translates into CSATIGLAGHEQFF.